This T cell receptor beta chain derives from a study of naive and memory T cell subsets. General study findings and limits: A clonotype means one alpha or beta sequence, not an alpha/beta pair. The power law exponent of TCR abundance differed between naive and memory cells. Possibly reflecting memory cells re-expressing CD45RA, a few larger clonotypes occurred in naive repertoires, especially CD8.

Comments on this clonotype: Its specificity is unknown.

V lost 1 base and J lost 7, with 7 bases in between. This CDR3 comprises 13 residues. The germline gives CDR1 SEHNR, CDR2 FQNEAQ (reference sequence). Four subsets defined by CD45RA and CD27 were sorted after CD3, CD4, CD8 and live/dead staining. An equimolar mix of two oligonucleotides served as the beta constant-region primer for TRBC1 and TRBC2. Four rounds of PCR amplified the ligated cDNA using nested alpha and beta constant-region primers plus SP2. Each CDR3 protein is one row after TCRdb ran MiXCR on the UMI-ligation and nested PCR reads. The repertoire holds more than 120,000 distinct CDR3 sequences, with more than 15% as singletons.

Material: naive CD8+ T cells from blood. The chain joins TRBV7-9 to TRBJ1-4; the D gene is possibly TRBD1 (6 bases). The origin of this receptor is a human donor in good health. The CDR3, as DNA: TGTGCCAGCAGCTTAGAACAGGGTGAAAAACTGTTTTTT. The encoded protein is CASSLEQGEKLFF.